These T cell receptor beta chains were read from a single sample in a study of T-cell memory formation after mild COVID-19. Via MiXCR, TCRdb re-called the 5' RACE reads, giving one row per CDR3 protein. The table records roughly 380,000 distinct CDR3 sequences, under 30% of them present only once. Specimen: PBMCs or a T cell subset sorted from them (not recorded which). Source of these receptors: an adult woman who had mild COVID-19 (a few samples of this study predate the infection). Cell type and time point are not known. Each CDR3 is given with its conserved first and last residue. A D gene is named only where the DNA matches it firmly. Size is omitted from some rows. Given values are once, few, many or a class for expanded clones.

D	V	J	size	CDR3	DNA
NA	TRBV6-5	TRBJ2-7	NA	CASKRSGHEQYF	TGTGCCAGCAAAAGGTCCGGGCACGAGCAGTACTTC
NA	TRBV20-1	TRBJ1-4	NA	CSAMSAGEEHKLFF	TGCAGTGCTATGTCCGCGGGGGAAGAGCATAAACTGTTTTTT
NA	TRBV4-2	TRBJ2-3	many	CASSQDRARGADTQYF	TGTGCCAGCAGCCAAGATAGGGCAAGGGGGGCAGATACGCAGTATTTT
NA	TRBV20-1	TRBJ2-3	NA	CSARPRASGTDTQYF	TGCAGTGCTAGACCGAGGGCTAGCGGCACAGATACGCAGTATTTT
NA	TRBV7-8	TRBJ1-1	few	CASSLNSLEGTEAFF	TGTGCCAGCAGCTTAAACTCGCTCGAGGGCACTGAAGCTTTCTTT
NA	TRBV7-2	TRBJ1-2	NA	CASSFNIEGGYYGYTF	TGTGCCAGCAGCTTCAATATCGAAGGGGGATACTATGGCTACACCTTC
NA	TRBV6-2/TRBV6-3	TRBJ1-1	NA	CASSGYITEAFF	TGTGCCAGCAGCGGATATATCACTGAAGCTTTCTTT
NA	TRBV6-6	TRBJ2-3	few	CASTQPGTDTQYF	TGTGCCAGCACCCAGCCCGGGACAGATACGCAGTATTTT
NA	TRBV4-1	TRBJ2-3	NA	CASSPTGLFDTQYF	TGCGCCAGCAGCCCGACAGGCTTGTTTGATACGCAGTATTTT
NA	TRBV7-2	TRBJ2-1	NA	CASSLNEVGEQFF	TGTGCCAGCAGCTTAAACGAGGTCGGGGAGCAGTTCTTC
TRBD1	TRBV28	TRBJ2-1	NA	CASSPGTGPTNEQFF	TGTGCCAGCAGCCCCGGGACAGGTCCCACCAATGAGCAGTTCTTC
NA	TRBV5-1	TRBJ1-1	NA	CASTGRMNTEAFF	TGCGCCAGCACAGGGCGGATGAACACTGAAGCTTTCTTT
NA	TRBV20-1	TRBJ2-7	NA	CSARDRASPYEQYF	TGCAGTGCTAGAGACAGGGCATCCCCCTACGAGCAGTACTTC
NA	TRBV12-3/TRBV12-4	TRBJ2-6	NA	CAIHRAPGANVLTF	TGTGCCATCCACAGGGCCCCTGGGGCCAACGTCCTGACTTTC
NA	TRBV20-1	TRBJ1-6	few	CSATGTRGHNSPLHF	TGCAGTGCTACCGGGACACGGGGCCATAATTCACCCCTCCACTTT
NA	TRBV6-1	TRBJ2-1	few	CASSEEGVYNEQFF	TGTGCCAGCAGTGAAGAGGGGGTGTACAATGAGCAGTTCTTC
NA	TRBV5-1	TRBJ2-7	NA	CASSGGTSYEQYF	TGCGCCAGCAGCGGAGGGACTTCCTACGAGCAGTACTTC
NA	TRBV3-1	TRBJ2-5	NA	CASSEGLLAFQETQYF	TGTGCCAGCAGCGAAGGGCTTCTTGCCTTTCAAGAGACCCAGTACTTC
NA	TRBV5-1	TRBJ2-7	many	CASRPLGATNYEQYF	TGCGCCAGCAGACCTTTAGGGGCCACTAACTACGAGCAGTACTTC
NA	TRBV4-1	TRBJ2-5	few	CASSHGRGATRETQYF	TGCGCCAGCAGCCACGGTCGGGGGGCGACTCGAGAGACCCAGTACTTC
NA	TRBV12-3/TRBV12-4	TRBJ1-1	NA	CASSPGDRNTEAFF	TGTGCCAGCAGCCCCGGCGACAGGAACACTGAAGCTTTCTTT
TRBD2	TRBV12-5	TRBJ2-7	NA	CASAPQRGYEQYF	TGTGCTAGTGCGCCTCAGCGGGGCTACGAGCAGTACTTC
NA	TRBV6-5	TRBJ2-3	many	CASSYRYGRGTDTQYF	TGTGCCAGCAGTTACAGATATGGTCGGGGGACAGATACGCAGTATTTT
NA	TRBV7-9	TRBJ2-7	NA	CASSSKLNPTYEQYF	TGTGCCAGCAGCTCCAAGCTTAACCCCACCTACGAGCAGTACTTC
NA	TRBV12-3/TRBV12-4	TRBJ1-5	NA	CASKGGPASNQPQHF	TGTGCCAGCAAGGGCGGCCCAGCAAGCAATCAGCCCCAGCATTTT
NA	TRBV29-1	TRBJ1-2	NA	CSEGRAYGYTF	TGCAGCGAAGGACGGGCCTATGGCTACACCTTC
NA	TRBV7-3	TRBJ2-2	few	CASSLIGGGELFF	TGTGCCAGCAGCTTAATCGGAGGCGGGGAGCTGTTTTTT
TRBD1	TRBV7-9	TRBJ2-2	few	CASRTGDAGELFF	TGTGCCAGCAGGACAGGGGACGCCGGGGAGCTGTTTTTT
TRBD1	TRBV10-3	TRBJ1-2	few	CAISGRDSARGYTF	TGTGCCATCAGCGGCCGGGACAGTGCTCGTGGCTACACCTTC
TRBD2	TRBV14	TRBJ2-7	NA	CASSLGLAGILAHEQYF	TGTGCCAGCAGCCTTGGACTAGCGGGGATACTAGCTCACGAGCAGTACTTC
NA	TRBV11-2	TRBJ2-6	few	CASSLWGGPGANVLTF	TGTGCCAGCAGCTTATGGGGGGGGCCCGGGGCCAACGTCCTGACTTTC
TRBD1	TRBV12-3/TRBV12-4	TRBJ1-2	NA	CASRPDRGRAYGYTF	TGTGCCAGCAGGCCAGACAGGGGACGGGCCTATGGCTACACCTTC
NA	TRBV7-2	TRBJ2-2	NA	CASSPGFDSGELFF	TGTGCCAGCAGCCCGGGGTTCGATTCCGGGGAGCTGTTTTTT
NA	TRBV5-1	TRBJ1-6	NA	CASSLESGDSPLHF	TGCGCCAGCAGCTTGGAGTCAGGAGATTCACCCCTCCACTTT
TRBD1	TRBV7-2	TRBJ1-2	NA	CASSTGTGAGSYGYTF	TGTGCCAGCAGCACCGGGACAGGGGCGGGGAGCTATGGCTACACCTTC
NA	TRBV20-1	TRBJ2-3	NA	CSAIPGPDTQYF	TGCAGTGCCATCCCGGGGCCAGATACGCAGTATTTT
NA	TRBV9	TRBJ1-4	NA	CASSVVLGPNEKLFF	TGTGCCAGCAGCGTAGTTCTGGGGCCTAATGAAAAACTGTTTTTT
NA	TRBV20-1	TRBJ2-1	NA	CSASPRQGYNEQFF	TGCAGTGCTAGCCCCCGTCAGGGCTACAATGAGCAGTTCTTC
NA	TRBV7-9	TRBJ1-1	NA	CASSFWGRGEAFF	TGTGCCAGCAGCTTCTGGGGGCGAGGTGAAGCTTTCTTT
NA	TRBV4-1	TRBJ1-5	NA	CASSQDPGLSNQPQHF	TGCGCCAGCAGCCAAGATCCCGGGCTTAGCAATCAGCCCCAGCATTTT
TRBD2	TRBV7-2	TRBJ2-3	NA	CASSPTGLAGDLADTQYF	TGTGCCAGCAGCCCCACGGGACTAGCGGGAGATCTAGCAGATACGCAGTATTTT
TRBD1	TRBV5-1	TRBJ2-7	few	CASSPTDRGMGEQYF	TGCGCCAGCAGCCCCACCGACAGGGGGATGGGTGAGCAGTACTTC
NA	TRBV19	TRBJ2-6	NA	CASKLGHDRPGANVLTF	TGTGCCAGTAAGTTGGGACACGATAGACCTGGGGCCAACGTCCTGACTTTC
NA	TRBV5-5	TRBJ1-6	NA	CASSWRLFGGSPLHF	TGTGCCAGCAGCTGGAGACTTTTCGGGGGATCACCCCTCCACTTT
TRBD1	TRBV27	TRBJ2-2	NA	CASRDRALSTGELFF	TGTGCCAGCAGGGACAGGGCCTTAAGCACCGGGGAGCTGTTTTTT
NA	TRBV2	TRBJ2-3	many	CASTEGYGSGEPDTQYF	TGTGCCAGCACCGAAGGGTATGGCTCGGGGGAGCCAGATACGCAGTATTTT
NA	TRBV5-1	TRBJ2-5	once	CASTPRGQGAAGETQYF	TGCGCCAGCACCCCTAGAGGGCAGGGGGCAGCGGGGGAGACCCAGTACTTC
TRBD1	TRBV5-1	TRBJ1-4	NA	CASSLAGGAYEKLFF	TGCGCCAGCAGCTTGGCAGGGGGCGCGTATGAAAAACTGTTTTTT
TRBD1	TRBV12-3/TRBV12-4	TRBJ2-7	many	CASSPGQGADEQYF	TGCGCCAGCAGCCCCGGACAGGGGGCTGATGAGCAGTACTTC
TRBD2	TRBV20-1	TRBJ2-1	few	CSAKAGSFYNEQFF	TGCAGTGCTAAAGCGGGATCGTTCTACAATGAGCAGTTCTTC
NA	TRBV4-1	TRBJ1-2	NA	CASSQGYRDGYTF	TGCGCCAGCAGCCAAGGGTACCGAGATGGCTACACCTTC
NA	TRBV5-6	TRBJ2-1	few	CASSFLRDEQFF	TGTGCCAGCAGCTTTCTAAGGGATGAGCAGTTCTTC
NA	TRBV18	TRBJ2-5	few	CASSPDQSETQYF	TGTGCCAGCTCACCGGACCAGTCGGAGACCCAGTACTTC
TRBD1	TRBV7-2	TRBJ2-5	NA	CASSPRQGRTQYF	TGTGCCAGCAGCCCAAGACAGGGAAGGACCCAGTACTTC
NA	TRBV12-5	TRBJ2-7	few	CASGWAGYEQYF	TGTGCTAGTGGTTGGGCGGGCTACGAGCAGTACTTC
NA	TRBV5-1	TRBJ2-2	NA	CASSLRQTLRGGELFF	TGCGCCAGCAGCTTAAGACAGACCTTGCGTGGCGGGGAGCTGTTTTTT
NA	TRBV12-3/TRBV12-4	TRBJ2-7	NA	CASNLWGTGSYEQYF	TGTGCCAGCAACCTGTGGGGGACGGGTTCCTACGAGCAGTACTTC
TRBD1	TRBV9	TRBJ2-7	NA	CASSVGGTGTYEQYF	TGTGCCAGCAGCGTAGGAGGGACAGGGACCTACGAGCAGTACTTC
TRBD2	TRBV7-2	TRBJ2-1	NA	CASSLAPLAGGEDEQFF	TGTGCCAGCAGCTTAGCCCCTCTAGCGGGGGGGGAGGATGAGCAGTTCTTC
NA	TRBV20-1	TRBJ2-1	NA	CSARDLRDSSYNEQFF	TGCAGTGCTAGAGATCTTCGGGACTCGTCCTACAATGAGCAGTTCTTC